The sequence of this TCR beta chain was determined in a study of graft-versus-host responses after intestinal transplantation. Regarding this clone: The antigen remains unidentified.

CDR1 and CDR2 (germline): MNHEY, SMNVEV (reference sequence). V gave up 6 bases and J gave up 6 bases, with 13 bases separating them. The CDR3 contains 13 residues. Measured with immunoSEQ multiplex PCR; TCRdb has only the in-frame clones, and not every one. The sample shows 80,000 to 95,000 clones, 90% to 95% of them seen only once. The specimen comprised unstimulated CD8+ T cells sorted from spleen or lymph node cells, sampled before intestinal transplant. V usage is TRBV27 and J usage is TRBJ2-3; D might be TRBD1 (5 bases). The source is a human donor who received an intestinal transplant. As DNA, the CDR3 is TGTGCCAGCAGGGGGCTCATTAGGGATACGCAGTATTTT. It specifies CASRGLIRDTQYF.